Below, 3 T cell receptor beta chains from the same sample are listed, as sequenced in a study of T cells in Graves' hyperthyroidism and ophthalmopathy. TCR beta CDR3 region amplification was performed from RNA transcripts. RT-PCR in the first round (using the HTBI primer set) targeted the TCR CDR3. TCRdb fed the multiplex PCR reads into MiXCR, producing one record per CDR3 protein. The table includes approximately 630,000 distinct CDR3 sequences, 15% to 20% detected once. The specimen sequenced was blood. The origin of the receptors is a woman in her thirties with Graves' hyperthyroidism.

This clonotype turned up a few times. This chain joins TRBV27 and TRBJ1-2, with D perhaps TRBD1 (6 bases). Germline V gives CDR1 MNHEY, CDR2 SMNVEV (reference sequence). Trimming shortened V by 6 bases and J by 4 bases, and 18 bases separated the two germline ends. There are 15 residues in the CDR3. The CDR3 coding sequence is TGTGCCAGCAGCCCGATACAGGGATACAGCTATGGCTACACCTTC. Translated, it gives CASSPIQGYSYGYTF.

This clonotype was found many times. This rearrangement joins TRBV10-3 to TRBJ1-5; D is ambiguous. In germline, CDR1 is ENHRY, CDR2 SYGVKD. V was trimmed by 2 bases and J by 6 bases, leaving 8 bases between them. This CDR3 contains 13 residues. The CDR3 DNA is TGTGCCATCAGTGAGGTGCATGGTCAGCCCCAGCATTTT. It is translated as CAISEVHGQPQHF.

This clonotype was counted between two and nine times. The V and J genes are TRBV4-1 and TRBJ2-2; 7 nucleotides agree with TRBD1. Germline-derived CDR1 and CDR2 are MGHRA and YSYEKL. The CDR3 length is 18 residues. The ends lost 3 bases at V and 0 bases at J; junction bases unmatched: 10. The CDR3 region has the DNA TGCGCCAGCAGCCAGAAAGGACCGGGACAGACGAACACCGGGGAGCTGTTTTTT. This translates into CASSQKGPGQTNTGELFF.